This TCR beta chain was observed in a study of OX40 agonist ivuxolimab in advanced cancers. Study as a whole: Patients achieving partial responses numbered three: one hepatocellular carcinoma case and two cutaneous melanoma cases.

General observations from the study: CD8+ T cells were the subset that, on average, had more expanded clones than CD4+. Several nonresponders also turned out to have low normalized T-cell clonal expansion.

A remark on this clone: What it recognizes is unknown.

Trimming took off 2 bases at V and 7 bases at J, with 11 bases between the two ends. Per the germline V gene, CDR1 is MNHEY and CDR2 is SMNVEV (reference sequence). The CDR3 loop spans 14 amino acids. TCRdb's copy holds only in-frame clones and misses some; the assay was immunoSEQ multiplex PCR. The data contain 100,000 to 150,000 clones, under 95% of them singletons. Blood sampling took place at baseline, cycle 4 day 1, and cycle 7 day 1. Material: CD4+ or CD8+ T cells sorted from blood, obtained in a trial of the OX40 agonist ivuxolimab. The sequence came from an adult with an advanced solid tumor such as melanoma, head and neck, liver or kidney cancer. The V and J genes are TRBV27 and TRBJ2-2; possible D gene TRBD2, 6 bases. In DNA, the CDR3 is TGTGCCAGCAGTTTACGCGGGGCTGGCGGGGAGCTGTTTTTT. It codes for CASSLRGAGGELFF.